A single sample is the source of the 24 T cell receptor beta chains below, sequenced in a study of blood T cell repertoires in COVID-19. The assay was immunoSEQ multiplex PCR, and TCRdb's table has in-frame clones only and misses some. The sample has approximately 210,000 clones, approximately 90% seen once. The sequencing sample was made of peripheral blood. Receptors were obtained from a woman in her thirties or forties with acute or convalescent COVID-19.

The V call is TRBV7-3, the J call TRBJ2-4, with 10 bases that match TRBD2. The V gene's germline CDR1 is SGHTA and CDR2 FQGTGA. J lost 1 base, V lost 4 bases, and 4 bases had no gene match. The CDR3 has 16 amino acids. CDR3 nucleotide sequence: TGTGCCAGCAGCTCCAATAGCGGGGGGGCCAAAAACATTCAGTACTTC. Translation: CASSSNSGGAKNIQYF.

V is TRBV6-6 and J is TRBJ1-5; the match to TRBD1 covers 8 bases. With V trimmed by 5 bases and J by 0 bases, 21 bases remained unmatched. Germline V gives CDR1 MNHNY, CDR2 SVGAGI (reference sequence). CDR3 length equals 21 residues. The CDR3 region has the DNA TGTGCCAGCAGTCTACTTAAGACAGGGGTAGTTAATGTTAATAGCAATCAGCCCCAGCATTTT. It specifies CASSLLKTGVVNVNSNQPQHF.

The chain links TRBV12-3 or TRBV12-4 to TRBJ1-2, with TRBD1 as a possible D gene (5 bases). The ends were cut back, 6 bases at V and 4 bases at J, with 12 bases in the middle. This CDR3 has 13 residues. The CDR3, as DNA: TGTGCCAGCAGCGCACAGGCGGCCTATGGCTACACCTTC. Its protein is CASSAQAAYGYTF.

This chain connects TRBV15 to TRBJ1-5; 9 bases are a match to TRBD1. The CDR3 is 15 amino acids. Unmatched junction bases numbered 4, after V lost 5 bases and J lost 2 bases. CDR1 and CDR2 from the germline V gene are LNHNV and YYDKDF (reference sequence). The CDR3: CATSPDRGGNQPQHF. In DNA, the CDR3 is TGTGCCACCAGCCCGGACAGGGGCGGCAATCAGCCCCAGCATTTT.

V is TRBV3-1 (or the pseudogene TRBV3-2) and J is TRBJ1-1; no clear D gene. CDR1 and CDR2 from the germline V gene are LGHDT and YNNKEL (reference sequence). V lost 3 bases to trimming and J lost 4 bases, with 12 bases between them. The CDR3 extends over 14 amino acids. The CDR3 protein is CASSQALGRTEAFF. CDR3 coding DNA: TGTGCCAGCAGCCAGGCCCTTGGTCGCACTGAAGCTTTCTTT.

The chain has TRBV6-5 and TRBJ1-1; 9 positions agree with TRBD1. The V and J ends lost 6 bases and 6 bases, in that order; junction bases with no gene match: 8. This CDR3 has 14 residues. Germline CDR1 and CDR2: MNHEY and SVGAGI. CDR3 nucleotide sequence: TGTGCCAGCAGACTCCAGACAGGGGGGCCTGAAGCTTTCTTT. Its translation is CASRLQTGGPEAFF.

CDR3 amino acids: CASSQRGGGGNTIYF. The CDR3 coding sequence is TGCGCCAGCAGCCAACGTGGGGGGGGTGGAAACACCATATATTTT. This chain connects TRBV4-1 to TRBJ1-3; perhaps TRBD1 as D (5 bases). From germline, CDR1 is MGHRA and CDR2 YSYEKL. The CDR3 loop spans 15 amino acids. The V end lost 2 bases, the J end lost 3 bases, and 11 bases lay between the germline ends.

The rearrangement joins TRBV5-1 to TRBJ1-2, with D maybe TRBD1 (5 bases). Trimming removed 0 bases at V and 4 bases at J, with 10 bases between. Germline V CDR1 and CDR2: SGHRS, YFSETQ. The CDR3 is 14 residues long. In nucleotides, the CDR3 is TGCGCCAGCAGCTTGGGAAAGGGGTCCTATGGCTACACCTTC. This sequence encodes CASSLGKGSYGYTF. Full variable domain (remainder filled in from reference TRBV5-1 and TRBJ1-2): KAGVTQTPRYLIKTRGQQVTLSCSPISGHRSVSWYQQTPGQGLQFLFEYFSETQRNKGNFPGRFSGRQFSNSRSEMNVSTLELGDSALYLCASSLGKGSYGYTFGSGTRLTVV.

This CDR3 is CASSPTGGRGYEQYV. The DNA of the CDR3 is TGTGCCAGCAGCCCGACAGGGGGTCGCGGGTACGAGCAGTACGTC. This chain connects TRBV2 to TRBJ2-7; 9 positions match TRBD1. CDR1 is SNHLY, CDR2 FYNNEI, per germline. Trimming cost V 6 bases and J 4 bases; bases outside gene matches: 10. The CDR3 extends over 15 amino acids.

The V call is TRBV19, the J call TRBJ1-1; D unresolved. The V end lost 6 bases, the J end lost 8 bases, and 16 bases lay between the germline ends. Germline V gene lookup returns CDR1 LNHDA and CDR2 SQIVND (reference sequence). The CDR3 has 13 amino acids. The chain's CDR3 is CASRTPGLGEAFF. CDR3 nucleotide sequence: TGTGCCAGTAGAACTCCAGGACTTGGGGAAGCTTTCTTT.

The V call is TRBV6-5, the J call TRBJ2-5, with 12 nucleotides matching TRBD1. The trim removed 2 bases at V and 5 bases at J, leaving 6 bases unmatched. Germline-derived CDR1 and CDR2 are MNHEY and SVGAGI. This CDR3 is 16 amino acids long. CDR3 protein: CASSYLGTGGGETQYF. The CDR3 region has the DNA TGTGCCAGCAGTTACCTTGGGACAGGGGGCGGGGAGACCCAGTACTTC.

The V call is TRBV27, the J call TRBJ2-5; D possibly corresponds to TRBD2 (5 bases). V lost 3 bases to trimming and J lost 1 base, with 21 bases between them. Germline V lookup: CDR1 MNHEY, CDR2 SMNVEV (reference sequence). The CDR3 length is 18 residues. CDR3 protein: CASSFAPMGRGFQETQYF. In nucleotides, the CDR3 is TGTGCCAGCAGTTTTGCCCCTATGGGGAGAGGGTTCCAAGAGACCCAGTACTTC.

The chain joins TRBV7-2 to TRBJ1-6; 8 nucleotides agree with TRBD1. The CDR3 sequence is 17 residues long. After removal of 4 bases from V and 6 bases from J, the junction contained 11 bases not matched to a gene. Germline V CDR1 and CDR2: SGHTA, FQGNSA. The CDR3 nucleotides are TGTGCCAGCAGCTATTACAGGGGGTCTTCGATTAATTCACCCCTCCACTTT. It is translated as CASSYYRGSSINSPLHF.

The chain couples TRBV2 to TRBJ1-5; 8 bases align to TRBD1. J lost 1 base, V lost 6 bases, and 5 bases had no gene match. Germline V CDR1 and CDR2: SNHLY, FYNNEI. The CDR3 contains 15 residues. The CDR3 nucleotides read TGTGCCAGCAGACTCCGGGACAGGAGCAATCAGCCCCAGCATTTT. Its protein product is CASRLRDRSNQPQHF.

The V call is TRBV6-5, the J call TRBJ2-2; 7 bases agree with TRBD1. The CDR3 runs 14 residues. CDR1 and CDR2 (germline): MNHEY, SVGAGI. The ends lost 8 bases at V and 1 base at J; junction bases unmatched: 4. The CDR3 DNA sequence: TGTGCCAGCCTGGGACAGTTGAACACCGGGGAGCTGTTTTTT. Its protein product is CASLGQLNTGELFF.

This clone was seen once. V is TRBV14 and J is TRBJ2-5, with 7 bases fitting TRBD1. Per germline, CDR1 SGHDN and CDR2 FVKESK. This CDR3 has 16 amino acids. J lost 3 bases, V lost 0 bases, and 7 bases had no gene match. DNA for the CDR3: TGTGCCAGCAGCCAAGACAGGGGGTTGAAGGAAGAGACCCAGTACTTC. As protein: CASSQDRGLKEETQYF. The whole variable domain, remainder taken from reference TRBV14 and TRBJ2-5, is EAGVTQFPSHSVIEKGQTVTLRCDPISGHDNLYWYRRVMGKEIKFLLHFVKESKQDESGMPNNRFLAERTGGTYSTLKVQPAELEDSGVYFCASSQDRGLKEETQYFGPGTRLLVL.

The V and J genes are TRBV25-1 and TRBJ1-1; D may be TRBD1 (6 bases). The CDR3 sequence is 14 residues long. Germline CDR1 is MGHDK and CDR2 is SYGVNS. V shed 6 bases and J shed 3 bases, with 14 bases lying between them. The CDR3 DNA reads as TGTGCCAGCAGCAAGTGGGAGGGGGACACTGAAGCTTTCTTT. This codes for CASSKWEGDTEAFF. The entire variable domain, with the rest obtained from reference TRBV25-1 and TRBJ1-1, is as follows: EADIYQTPRYLVIGTGKKITLECSQTMGHDKMYWYQQDPGMELHLIHYSYGVNSTEKGDLSSESTVSRIRTEHFPLTLESARPSHTSQYLCASSKWEGDTEAFFGQGTRLTVV.

The chain carries TRBV6-2 or TRBV6-3 and TRBJ2-1; 10 bases are a match to TRBD2. The V gene's germline CDR1 is MNHEY and CDR2 SVGEGT. The CDR3 spans 15 residues. Losses at the gene ends were 5 bases for V and 8 bases for J; bases not matched to a gene: 9. The CDR3 DNA follows: TGTGCCAGCAGTGCCAGCGGGGGGGCCTTGTATGAGCAGTTCTTC. This encodes CASSASGGALYEQFF.

With regard to this clone: This CDR3 is also generated by other DNA sequences in the sample. The rearrangement uses TRBV18 and TRBJ1-5; D call uncertain. The CDR3 runs 13 residues. In germline, CDR1 is KGHSH, CDR2 LQKENI. V dropped 6 bases and J dropped 1 base, with 7 bases sitting between them. The CDR3 sequence is CASSRGSNQPQHF. CDR3 nucleotides: TGTGCCAGCTCGCGCGGGAGCAATCAGCCCCAGCATTTT.

CDR3 sequence reads: CASSLDRLATNEKLFF. CDR3 bases: TGTGCCAGCAGCCTGGACAGGCTCGCAACTAATGAAAAACTGTTTTTT. The genes are TRBV2 and TRBJ1-4, with TRBD1 matching over 7 bases. V shed 6 bases, J shed 0 bases, and the junction held 7 bases outside the gene matches. The CDR3 runs 16 residues. Germline values: CDR1 SNHLY, CDR2 FYNNEI.

This clone was counted between two and nine times. The gene calls are TRBV4-2 and TRBJ2-5; TRBD2 aligns across 11 bases. The CDR3 extends over 18 amino acids. Germline lookup yields CDR1 LGHNA and CDR2 YNFKEQ. V gave up 4 bases and J gave up 5 bases; unmatched junction bases: 15. The CDR3 is CASSPRASGGPRGETQYF. DNA for the CDR3: TGTGCCAGCAGCCCGCGGGCTAGCGGGGGGCCACGAGGGGAGACCCAGTACTTC.

This chain links TRBV5-1 with TRBJ1-3, with D tentatively TRBD1 (5 bases). CDR1 and CDR2 from the germline V gene are SGHRS and YFSETQ. Trimming cost V 0 bases and J 2 bases, with 9 bases left between them. The CDR3 contains 15 residues. This chain's CDR3 is CASSLGEQAGNTIYF. CDR3 DNA: TGCGCCAGCAGCTTGGGGGAACAGGCTGGAAACACCATATATTTT.

The chain combines TRBV18 with TRBJ2-2; TRBD2 might be the D (6 bases). Germline lookup yields CDR1 KGHSH and CDR2 LQKENI. Trimming left V 6 bases short and J 5 bases short, with 16 bases between. The CDR3 sequence is 15 residues long. CDR3 in amino acids: CASSPVTSQTGELFF. The CDR3 DNA reads TGTGCCAGCTCTCCAGTGACTAGTCAAACCGGGGAGCTGTTTTTT.

V and J are TRBV25-1 and TRBJ1-1, with 7 bases fitting TRBD1. CDR3 length: 15 residues. Trimming cost V 4 bases and J 4 bases; bases outside gene matches: 9. Germline V gives CDR1 MGHDK, CDR2 SYGVNS. The CDR3 nucleotides are TGTGCCAGCAGTGTCGTAGGGGGCTCGGGCACTGAAGCTTTCTTT. This encodes CASSVVGGSGTEAFF. The full variable domain, completed using reference TRBV25-1 and TRBJ1-1, is EADIYQTPRYLVIGTGKKITLECSQTMGHDKMYWYQQDPGMELHLIHYSYGVNSTEKGDLSSESTVSRIRTEHFPLTLESARPSHTSQYLCASSVVGGSGTEAFFGQGTRLTVV.